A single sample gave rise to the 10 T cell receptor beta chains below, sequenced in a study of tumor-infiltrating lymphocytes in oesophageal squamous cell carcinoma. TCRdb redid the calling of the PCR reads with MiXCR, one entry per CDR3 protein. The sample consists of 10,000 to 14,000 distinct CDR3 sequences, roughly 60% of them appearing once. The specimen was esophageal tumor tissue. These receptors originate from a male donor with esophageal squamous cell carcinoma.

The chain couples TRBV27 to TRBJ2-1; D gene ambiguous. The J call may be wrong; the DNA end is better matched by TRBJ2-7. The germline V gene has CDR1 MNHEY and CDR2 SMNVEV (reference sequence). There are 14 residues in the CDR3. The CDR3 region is CASSPSANAYEQYF. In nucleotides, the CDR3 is TGTGCCAGCAGCCCCAGCGCAAATGCCTACGAGCAGTACTTC.

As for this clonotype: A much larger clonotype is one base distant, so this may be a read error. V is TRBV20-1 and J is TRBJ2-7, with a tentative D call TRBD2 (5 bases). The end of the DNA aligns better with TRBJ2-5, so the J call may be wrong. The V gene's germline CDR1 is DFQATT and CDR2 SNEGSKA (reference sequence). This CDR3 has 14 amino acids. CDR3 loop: CSAYLRVAGVTQYF. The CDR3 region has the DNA TGCAGTGCTTATTTGCGGGTAGCCGGAGTGACCCAGTACTTC.

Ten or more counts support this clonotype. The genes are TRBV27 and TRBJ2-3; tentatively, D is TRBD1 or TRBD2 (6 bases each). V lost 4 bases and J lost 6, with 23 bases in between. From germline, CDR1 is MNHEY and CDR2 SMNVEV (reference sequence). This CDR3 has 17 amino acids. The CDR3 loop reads CASSSDLSGWGPDTQYF. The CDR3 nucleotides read TGTGCCAGCAGTTCGGACCTTAGCGGCTGGGGGCCGGATACGCAGTATTTT.

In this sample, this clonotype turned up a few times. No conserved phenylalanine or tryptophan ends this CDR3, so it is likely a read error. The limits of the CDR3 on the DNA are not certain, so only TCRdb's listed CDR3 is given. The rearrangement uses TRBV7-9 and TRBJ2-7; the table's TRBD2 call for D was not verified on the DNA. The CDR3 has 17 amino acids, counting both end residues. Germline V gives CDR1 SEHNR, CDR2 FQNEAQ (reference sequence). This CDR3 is CASSLDRSVAAEQFFGS.

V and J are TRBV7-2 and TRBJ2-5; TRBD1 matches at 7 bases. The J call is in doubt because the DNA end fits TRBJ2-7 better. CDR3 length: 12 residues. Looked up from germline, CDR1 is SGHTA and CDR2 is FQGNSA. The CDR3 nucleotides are TGTGCCAGCAGCTTCGGGACAGCCGAGCAGTACTTC. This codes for CASSFGTAEQYF.

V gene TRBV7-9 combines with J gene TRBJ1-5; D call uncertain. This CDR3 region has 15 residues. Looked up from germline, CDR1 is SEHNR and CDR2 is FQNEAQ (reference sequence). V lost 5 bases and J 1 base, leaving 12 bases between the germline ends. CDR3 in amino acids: CASSPTDASNQPQHF. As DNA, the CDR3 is TGTGCCAGCAGCCCGACTGACGCAAGCAATCAGCCCCAGCATTTT.

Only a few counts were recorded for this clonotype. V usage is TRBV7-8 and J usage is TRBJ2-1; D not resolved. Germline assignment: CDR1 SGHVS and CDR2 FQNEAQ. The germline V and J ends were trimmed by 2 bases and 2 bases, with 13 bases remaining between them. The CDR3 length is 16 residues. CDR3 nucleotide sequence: TGTGCCAGCAGCTTACTCCTCTCCGGTCCCTACAATGAGCAGTTCTTC. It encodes CASSLLLSGPYNEQFF.

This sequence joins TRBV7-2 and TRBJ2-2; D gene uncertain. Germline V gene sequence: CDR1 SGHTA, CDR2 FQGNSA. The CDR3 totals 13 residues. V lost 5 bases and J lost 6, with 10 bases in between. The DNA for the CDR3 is TGTGCCAGCAGCCCCGTATCCTCCGGGGAGCTGTTTTTT. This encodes CASSPVSSGELFF.

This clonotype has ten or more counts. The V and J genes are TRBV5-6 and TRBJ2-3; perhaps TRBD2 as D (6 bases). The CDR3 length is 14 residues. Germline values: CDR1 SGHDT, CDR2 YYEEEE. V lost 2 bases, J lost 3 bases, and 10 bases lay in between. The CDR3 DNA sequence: TGTGCCAGCAGCTTATGGGGGGTGACAGATACGCAGTATTTT. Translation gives CASSLWGVTDTQYF.

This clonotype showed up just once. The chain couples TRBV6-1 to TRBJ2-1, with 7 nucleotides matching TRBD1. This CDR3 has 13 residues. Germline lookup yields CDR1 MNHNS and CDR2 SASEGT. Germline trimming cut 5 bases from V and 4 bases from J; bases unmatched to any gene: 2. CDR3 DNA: TGTGCCAGCAGTATGACAGGGTACAATGAGCAGTTCTTC. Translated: CASSMTGYNEQFF.